The sequence of this T cell receptor beta chain was determined in a study of T cell responses to AZD1222 COVID-19 vaccine. Germline V gene lookup returns CDR1 SNHLY and CDR2 FYNNEI. V was shortened by 4 bases and J by 5 bases, with 13 bases between the two germline ends. The CDR3 covers 14 residues. Study-level findings and limits: Donors, mostly white British, included more females; clonal diversity was possibly underestimated. Regions left unmutated in variants are reportedly the target of nearly half of spike-specific TCRs.

TCRdb's copy holds only in-frame clones and misses some; the assay was immunoSEQ multiplex PCR. The table includes approximately 100,000 clones, more than 75% detected once. The table lists this clone with many counts. Its antigen is still unknown. This chain uses TRBV2 with TRBJ2-3; D is undetermined. The sequencing used peripheral blood, collected on day 0 of AZD1222 vaccination. The sequence came from an adult in good health. The CDR3 DNA follows: TGTGCCAGCAGTGGGGGTTTCAGTGTAGATACGCAGTATTTT. It specifies CASSGGFSVDTQYF.